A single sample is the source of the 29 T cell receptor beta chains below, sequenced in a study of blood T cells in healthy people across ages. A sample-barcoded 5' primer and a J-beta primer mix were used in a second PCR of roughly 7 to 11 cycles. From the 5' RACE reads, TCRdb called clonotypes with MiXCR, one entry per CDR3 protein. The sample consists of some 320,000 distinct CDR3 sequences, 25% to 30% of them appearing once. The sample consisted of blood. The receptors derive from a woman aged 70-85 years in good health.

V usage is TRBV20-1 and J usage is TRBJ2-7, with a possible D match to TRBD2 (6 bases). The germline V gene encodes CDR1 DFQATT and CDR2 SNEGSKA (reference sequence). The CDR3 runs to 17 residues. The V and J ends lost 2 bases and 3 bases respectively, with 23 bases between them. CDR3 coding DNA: TGCAGTGCTAGACCTTTCTCGAAGGGACTGGAGCGCTACGAGCAGTACTTC. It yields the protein CSARPFSKGLERYEQYF.

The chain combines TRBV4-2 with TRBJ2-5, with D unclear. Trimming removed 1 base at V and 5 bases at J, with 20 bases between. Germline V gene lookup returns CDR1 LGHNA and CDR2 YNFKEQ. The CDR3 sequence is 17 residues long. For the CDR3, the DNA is TGTGCCAGCAGCCAAGGATCAATCCAAAAGAATGGGGAGACCCAGTACTTC. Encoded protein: CASSQGSIQKNGETQYF.

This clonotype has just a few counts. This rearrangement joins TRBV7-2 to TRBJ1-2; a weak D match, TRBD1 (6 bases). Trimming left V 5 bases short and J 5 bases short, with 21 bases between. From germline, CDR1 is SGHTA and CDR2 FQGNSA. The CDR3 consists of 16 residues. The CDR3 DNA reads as TGTGCCAGCAGCCCGTATCCAGGGGCCGCCCAGTATGGCTACACCTTC. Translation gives CASSPYPGAAQYGYTF.

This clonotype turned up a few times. CDR3 protein: CASSLGPTRSLHF. The CDR3 DNA reads TGTGCCAGCAGTCTGGGCCCTACCAGGTCCCTCCACTTT. The genes are TRBV2 and TRBJ1-6; D unresolved. Germline CDR1 SNHLY, CDR2 FYNNEI. V was cut by 5 bases and J by 14 bases, with 16 bases left in between. The CDR3 spans 13 residues.

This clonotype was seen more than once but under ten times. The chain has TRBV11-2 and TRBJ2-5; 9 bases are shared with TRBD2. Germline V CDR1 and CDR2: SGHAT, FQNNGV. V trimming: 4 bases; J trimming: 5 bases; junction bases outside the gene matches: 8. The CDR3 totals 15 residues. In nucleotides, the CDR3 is TGTGCCAGCAGCTCCTTAGCGGGAGTCAGCGAGACCCAGTACTTC. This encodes CASSSLAGVSETQYF.

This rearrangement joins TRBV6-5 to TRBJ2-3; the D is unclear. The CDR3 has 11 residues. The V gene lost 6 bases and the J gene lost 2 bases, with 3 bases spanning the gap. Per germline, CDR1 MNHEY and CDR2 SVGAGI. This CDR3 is CASRVTDTQYF. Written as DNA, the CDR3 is TGTGCCAGCAGAGTCACAGATACGCAGTATTTT.

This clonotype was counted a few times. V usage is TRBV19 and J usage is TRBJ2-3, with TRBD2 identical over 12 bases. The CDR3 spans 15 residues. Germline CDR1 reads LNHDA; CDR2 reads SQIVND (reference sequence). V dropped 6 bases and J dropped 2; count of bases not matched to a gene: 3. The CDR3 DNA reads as TGTGCCAGTAGGACTAGCGGGGGATCCACAGATACGCAGTATTTT. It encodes CASRTSGGSTDTQYF.

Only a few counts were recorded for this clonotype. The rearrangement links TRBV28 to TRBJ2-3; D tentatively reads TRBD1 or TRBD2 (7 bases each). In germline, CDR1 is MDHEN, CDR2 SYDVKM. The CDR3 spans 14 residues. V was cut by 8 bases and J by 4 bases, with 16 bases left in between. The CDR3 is CASYPTGRADTQYF. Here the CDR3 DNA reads TGTGCCAGCTACCCGACAGGGAGGGCAGATACGCAGTATTTT.

The CDR3 DNA is TGTGCCAGCAGTTTTTCCAGCGGGAGCGATGAGCAGTTCTTC. Residues: CASSFSSGSDEQFF. The chain carries TRBV28 and TRBJ2-1; TRBD2 agrees at 8 bases. This CDR3 contains 14 residues. Germline-derived CDR1 and CDR2 are MDHEN and SYDVKM. The ends lost 3 bases at V and 8 bases at J; junction bases unmatched: 6.

Written as DNA, the CDR3 is TGCAGTGTCGAGGCCCATCGCACAGATACGCAGTATTTT. Translation: CSVEAHRTDTQYF. The rearrangement uses TRBV20-1 and TRBJ2-3; D uncertain. This CDR3 has 13 amino acids. Germline lookup yields CDR1 DFQATT and CDR2 SNEGSKA (reference sequence). Trimming pared 7 bases from V and 1 base from J, leaving 12 bases between.

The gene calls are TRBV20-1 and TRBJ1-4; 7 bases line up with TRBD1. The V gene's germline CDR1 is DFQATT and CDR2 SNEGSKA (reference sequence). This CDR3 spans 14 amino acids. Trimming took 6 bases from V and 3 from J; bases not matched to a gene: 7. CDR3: CSAYTGAANEKLFF. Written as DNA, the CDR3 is TGCAGTGCATACACAGGGGCGGCTAATGAAAAACTGTTTTTT.

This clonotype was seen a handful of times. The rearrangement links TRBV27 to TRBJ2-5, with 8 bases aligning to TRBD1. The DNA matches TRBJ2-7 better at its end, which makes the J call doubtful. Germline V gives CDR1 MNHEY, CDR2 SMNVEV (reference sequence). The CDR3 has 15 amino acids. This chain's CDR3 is CASSLGDRGTHEQYF. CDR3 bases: TGTGCCAGCAGTTTAGGCGACAGGGGAACCCACGAGCAGTACTTC.

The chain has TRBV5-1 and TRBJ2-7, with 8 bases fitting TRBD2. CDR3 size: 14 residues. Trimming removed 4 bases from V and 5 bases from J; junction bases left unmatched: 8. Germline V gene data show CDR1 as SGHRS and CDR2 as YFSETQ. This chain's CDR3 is CASSQGLVAHEQYF. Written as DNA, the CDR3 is TGCGCCAGCAGCCAGGGACTAGTCGCCCACGAGCAGTACTTC. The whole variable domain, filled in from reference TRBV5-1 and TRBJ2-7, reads KAGVTQTPRYLIKTRGQQVTLSCSPISGHRSVSWYQQTPGQGLQFLFEYFSETQRNKGNFPGRFSGRQFSNSRSEMNVSTLELGDSALYLCASSQGLVAHEQYFGPGTRLTVT.

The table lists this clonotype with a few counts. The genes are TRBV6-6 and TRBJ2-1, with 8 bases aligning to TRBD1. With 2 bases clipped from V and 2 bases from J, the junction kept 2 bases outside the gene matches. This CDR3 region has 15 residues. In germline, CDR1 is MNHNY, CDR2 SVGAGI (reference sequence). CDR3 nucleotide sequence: TGTGCCAGCAGTTACGGACAGGGCACCTACAATGAGCAGTTCTTC. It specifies CASSYGQGTYNEQFF.

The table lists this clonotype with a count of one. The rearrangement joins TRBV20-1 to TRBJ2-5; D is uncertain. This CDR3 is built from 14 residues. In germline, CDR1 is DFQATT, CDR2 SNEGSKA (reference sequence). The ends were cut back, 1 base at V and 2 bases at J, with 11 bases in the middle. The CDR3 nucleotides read TGCAGTGCTAGAGGAAGCTACGGACAAGAGACCCAGTACTTC. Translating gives CSARGSYGQETQYF.

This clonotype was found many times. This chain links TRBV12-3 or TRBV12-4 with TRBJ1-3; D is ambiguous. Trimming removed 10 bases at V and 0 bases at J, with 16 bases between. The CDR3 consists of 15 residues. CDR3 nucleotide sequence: TGTGCCACCGGAGGGAGGCCACTCTCTGGAAACACCATATATTTT. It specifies CATGGRPLSGNTIYF.

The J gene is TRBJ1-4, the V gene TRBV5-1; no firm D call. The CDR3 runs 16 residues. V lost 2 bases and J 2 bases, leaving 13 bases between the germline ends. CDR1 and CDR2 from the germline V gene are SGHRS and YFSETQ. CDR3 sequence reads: CASSLTPSATNEKLFF. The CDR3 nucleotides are TGCGCCAGCAGCTTAACCCCCTCGGCCACTAATGAAAAACTGTTTTTT.

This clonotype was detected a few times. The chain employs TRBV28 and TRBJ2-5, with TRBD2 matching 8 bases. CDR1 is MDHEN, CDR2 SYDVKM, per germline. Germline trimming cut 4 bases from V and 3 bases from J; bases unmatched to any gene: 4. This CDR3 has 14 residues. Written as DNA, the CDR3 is TGTGCCAGCAGTTCCATGCGGGGGGAAGAGACCCAGTACTTC. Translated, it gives CASSSMRGEETQYF.

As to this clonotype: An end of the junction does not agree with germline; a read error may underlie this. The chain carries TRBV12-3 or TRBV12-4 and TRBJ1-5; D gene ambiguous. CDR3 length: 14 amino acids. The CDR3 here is CASTLTGSNQPQHF. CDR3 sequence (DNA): TGTGCCAGCACTTTAACGGGTAGCAATCAGCCCCAGCATTTT.

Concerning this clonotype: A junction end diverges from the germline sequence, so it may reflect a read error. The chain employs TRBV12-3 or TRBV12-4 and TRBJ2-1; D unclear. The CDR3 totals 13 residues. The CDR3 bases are TGTGCCAGCCGAACGACCCATCAAGAGACCCAGTGCTTC. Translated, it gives CASRTTHQETQCF.

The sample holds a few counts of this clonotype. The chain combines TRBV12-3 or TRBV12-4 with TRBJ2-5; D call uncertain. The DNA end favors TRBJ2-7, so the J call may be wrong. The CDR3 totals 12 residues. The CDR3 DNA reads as TGTGCCAGCAGTCCGCGGACCTACGAGCAGTACTTC. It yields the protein CASSPRTYEQYF.

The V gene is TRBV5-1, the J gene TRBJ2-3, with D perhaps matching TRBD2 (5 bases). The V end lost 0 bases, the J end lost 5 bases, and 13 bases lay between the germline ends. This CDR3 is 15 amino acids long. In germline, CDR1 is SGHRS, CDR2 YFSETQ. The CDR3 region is CASSLASGGVDTQYF. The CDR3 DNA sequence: TGCGCCAGCAGCTTGGCCTCCGGAGGAGTAGATACGCAGTATTTT.

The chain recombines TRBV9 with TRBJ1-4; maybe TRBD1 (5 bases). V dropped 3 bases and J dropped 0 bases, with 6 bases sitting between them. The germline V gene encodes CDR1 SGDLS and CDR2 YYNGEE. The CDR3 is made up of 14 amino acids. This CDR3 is CASSGQTTNEKLFF. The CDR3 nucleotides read TGTGCCAGCAGCGGACAGACAACTAATGAAAAACTGTTTTTT.

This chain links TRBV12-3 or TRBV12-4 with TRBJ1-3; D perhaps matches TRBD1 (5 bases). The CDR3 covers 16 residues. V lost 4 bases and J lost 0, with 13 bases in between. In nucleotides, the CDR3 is TGTGCCAGCAGTTGGGGGGGGTCCCTCTCTGGAAACACCATATATTTT. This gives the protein CASSWGGSLSGNTIYF.

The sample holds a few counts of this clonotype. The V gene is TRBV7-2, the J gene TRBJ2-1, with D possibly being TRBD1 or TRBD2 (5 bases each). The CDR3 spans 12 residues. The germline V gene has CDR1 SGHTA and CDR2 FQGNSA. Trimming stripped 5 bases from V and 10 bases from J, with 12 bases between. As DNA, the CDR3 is TGTGCCAGCAGCCGTCAAGGGACCGAGCAGTTCTTC. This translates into CASSRQGTEQFF.

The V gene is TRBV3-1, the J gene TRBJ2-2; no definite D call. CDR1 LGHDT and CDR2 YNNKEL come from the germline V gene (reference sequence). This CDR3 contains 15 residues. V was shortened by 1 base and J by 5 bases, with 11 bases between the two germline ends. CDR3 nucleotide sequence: TGTGCCAGCAGCCAAGCCAGAGCCGGGACCGGGGAGCTGTTTTTT. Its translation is CASSQARAGTGELFF.

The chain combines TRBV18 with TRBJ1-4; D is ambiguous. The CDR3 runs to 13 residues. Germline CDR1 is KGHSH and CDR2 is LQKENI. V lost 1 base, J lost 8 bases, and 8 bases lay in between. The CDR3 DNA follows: TGTGCCAGCTCACCACAAAGCAGCGAAAAACTGTTTTTT. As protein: CASSPQSSEKLFF. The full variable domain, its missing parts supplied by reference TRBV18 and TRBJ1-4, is NAGVMQNPRHLVRRRGQEARLRCSPMKGHSHVYWYRQLPEEGLKFMVYLQKENIIDESGMPKERFSAEFPKEGPSILRIQQVVRGDSAAYFCASSPQSSEKLFFGSGTQLSVL.

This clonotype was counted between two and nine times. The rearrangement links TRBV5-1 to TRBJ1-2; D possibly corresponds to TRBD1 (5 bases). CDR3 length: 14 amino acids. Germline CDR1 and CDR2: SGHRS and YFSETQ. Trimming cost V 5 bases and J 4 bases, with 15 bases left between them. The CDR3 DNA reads TGCGCCAGCAGTTTCGGGACGTCCGCCTATGGCTACACCTTC. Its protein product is CASSFGTSAYGYTF.

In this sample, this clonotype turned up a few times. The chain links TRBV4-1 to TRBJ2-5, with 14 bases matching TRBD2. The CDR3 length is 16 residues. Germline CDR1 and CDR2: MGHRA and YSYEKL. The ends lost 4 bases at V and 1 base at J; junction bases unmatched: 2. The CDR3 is CASSRGLAGGQETQYF. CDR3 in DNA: TGCGCCAGCAGCCGCGGACTAGCGGGAGGCCAAGAGACCCAGTACTTC.